The source of this T cell receptor beta chain is a study of blood T cell repertoires in COVID-19. As for the study in general: The United States, Italy and Spain provided the acute and convalescent COVID-19 samples. Sources were T cells, B-cell-depleted T cells, or PBMCs; the material itself was cDNA or gDNA.

Generated by immunoSEQ multiplex PCR, the TCRdb table keeps only in-frame clones and is missing some. The top ten clones hold roughly 0.26% of a sample with around 620,000 clones, 85% to 90% of them seen once. Germline-derived CDR1 and CDR2 are KGHSH and LQKENI. Deletions cut 3 bases from V and 1 base from J, with 10 bases between. This CDR3 has 15 residues. The chain recombines TRBV18 with TRBJ1-5; D may be TRBD1 (5 bases). This TCR was recovered from a young woman with acute or convalescent COVID-19. The sequenced material came from peripheral blood. The CDR3 reads CASSPPGLSNQPQHF. The CDR3 DNA follows: TGTGCCAGCTCACCCCCGGGACTGAGCAATCAGCCCCAGCATTTT.